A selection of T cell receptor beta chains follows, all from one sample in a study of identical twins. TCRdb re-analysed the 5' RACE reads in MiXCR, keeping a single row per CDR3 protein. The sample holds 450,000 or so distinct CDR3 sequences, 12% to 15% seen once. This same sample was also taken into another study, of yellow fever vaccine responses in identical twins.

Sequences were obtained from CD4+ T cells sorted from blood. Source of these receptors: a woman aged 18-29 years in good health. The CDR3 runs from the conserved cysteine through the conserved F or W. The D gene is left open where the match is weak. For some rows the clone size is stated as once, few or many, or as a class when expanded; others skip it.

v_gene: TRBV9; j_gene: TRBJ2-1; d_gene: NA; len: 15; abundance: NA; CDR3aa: CASSVGGTQYNEQFF; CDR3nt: TGTGCCAGCAGCGTAGGTGGGACACAATACAATGAGCAGTTCTTC
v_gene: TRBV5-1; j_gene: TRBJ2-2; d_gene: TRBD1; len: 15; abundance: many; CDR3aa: CASSRLRTGPGELFF; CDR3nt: TGCGCCAGCAGCCGATTAAGGACAGGTCCCGGGGAGCTGTTTTTT
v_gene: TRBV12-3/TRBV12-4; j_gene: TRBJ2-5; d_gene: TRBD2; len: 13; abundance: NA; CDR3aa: CASSKRGGETQYF; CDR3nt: TGTGCCAGCAGTAAACGGGGGGGAGAGACCCAGTACTTC
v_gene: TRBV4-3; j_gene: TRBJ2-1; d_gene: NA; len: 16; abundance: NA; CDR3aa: CASSQDGRRWGNEQFF; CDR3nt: TGCGCCAGCAGCCAAGATGGGCGTCGGTGGGGTAATGAGCAGTTCTTC
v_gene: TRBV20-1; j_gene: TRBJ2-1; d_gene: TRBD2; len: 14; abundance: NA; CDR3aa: CSAKGLAGYNEQFF; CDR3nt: TGCAGTGCCAAGGGGCTAGCGGGTTACAATGAGCAGTTCTTC
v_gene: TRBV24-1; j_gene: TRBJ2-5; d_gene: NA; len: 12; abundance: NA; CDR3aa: CATSDYLKTQYF; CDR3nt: TGTGCCACCAGTGATTATTTGAAGACCCAGTACTTC
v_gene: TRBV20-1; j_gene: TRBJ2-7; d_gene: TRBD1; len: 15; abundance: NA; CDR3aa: CSARDRGTASYEQYF; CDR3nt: TGCAGTGCTAGAGATAGAGGGACAGCCTCCTACGAGCAGTACTTC
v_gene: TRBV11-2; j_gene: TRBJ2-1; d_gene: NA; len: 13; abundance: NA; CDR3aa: CASSLVVWEAQFF; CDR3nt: TGTGCCAGCAGCTTAGTAGTATGGGAGGCGCAGTTCTTC
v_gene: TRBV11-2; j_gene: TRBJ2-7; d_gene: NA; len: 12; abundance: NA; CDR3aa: CASSFTTYEQYF; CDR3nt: TGTGCCAGCAGCTTCACTACCTACGAGCAGTACTTC
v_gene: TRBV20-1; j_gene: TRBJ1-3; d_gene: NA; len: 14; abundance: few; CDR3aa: CSATRGGWGNTIYF; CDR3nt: TGCAGTGCTACCCGAGGGGGATGGGGAAACACCATATATTTT
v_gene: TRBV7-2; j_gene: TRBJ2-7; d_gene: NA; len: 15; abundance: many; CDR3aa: CASSLVAGSSYEQYF; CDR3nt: TGCGCCAGCAGCTTGGTGGCAGGGAGCTCCTACGAGCAGTACTTC
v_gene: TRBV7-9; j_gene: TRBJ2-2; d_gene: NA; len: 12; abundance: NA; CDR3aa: CASSRDTGELFF; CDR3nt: TGTGCCAGCAGCCGGGACACCGGGGAGCTGTTTTTT
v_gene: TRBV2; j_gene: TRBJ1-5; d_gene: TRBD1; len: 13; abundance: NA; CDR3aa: CASRGTGGQPQHF; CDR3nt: TGTGCCAGCAGAGGGACAGGGGGACAGCCCCAGCATTTT
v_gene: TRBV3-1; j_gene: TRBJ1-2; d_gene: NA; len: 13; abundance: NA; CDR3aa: CASSPTLRESHTF; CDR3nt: TGTGCCAGCAGCCCAACCCTCCGGGAGTCCCACACCTTC
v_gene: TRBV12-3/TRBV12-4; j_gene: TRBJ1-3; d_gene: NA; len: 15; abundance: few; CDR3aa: CASSLTPGVGNTIYF; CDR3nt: TGTGCCAGCAGTTTAACCCCAGGGGTTGGAAACACCATATATTTT
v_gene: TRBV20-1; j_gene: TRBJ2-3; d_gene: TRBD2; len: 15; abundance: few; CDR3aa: CSPQKRSGASDTQYF; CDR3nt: TGCAGTCCACAGAAGCGTAGCGGGGCTTCAGATACGCAGTATTTT
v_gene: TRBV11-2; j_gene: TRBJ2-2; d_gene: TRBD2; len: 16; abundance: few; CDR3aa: CASSLGLQTNTGELFF; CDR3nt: TGTGCCAGCTCGTTGGGACTACAAACGAACACCGGGGAGCTGTTTTTT
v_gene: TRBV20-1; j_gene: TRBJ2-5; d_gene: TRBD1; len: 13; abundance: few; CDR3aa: CSARSRGSRDQYF; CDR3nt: TGCAGTGCTAGATCCAGGGGGAGTCGAGACCAGTACTTC
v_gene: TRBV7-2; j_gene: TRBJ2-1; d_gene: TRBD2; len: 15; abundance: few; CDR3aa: CASSPTSGGGNEQFF; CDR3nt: TGTGCCAGCAGCCCGACTAGCGGAGGGGGCAATGAGCAGTTCTTC
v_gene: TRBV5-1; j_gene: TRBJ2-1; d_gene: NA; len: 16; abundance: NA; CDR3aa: CASSLASLNGYDEQFF; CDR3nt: TGCGCCAGCAGCTTGGCCTCCCTCAACGGCTACGATGAGCAGTTCTTC
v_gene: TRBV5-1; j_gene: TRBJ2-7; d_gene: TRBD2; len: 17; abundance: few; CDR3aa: CASSLDPLKREGYEQYF; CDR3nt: TGCGCCAGCAGCTTGGACCCTTTGAAGCGGGAGGGCTACGAGCAGTACTTC
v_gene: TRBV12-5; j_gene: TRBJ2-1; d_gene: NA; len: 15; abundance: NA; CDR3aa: CASGKGSTLDNEQFF; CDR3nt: TGTGCTAGTGGCAAAGGATCCACGCTCGACAATGAGCAGTTCTTC
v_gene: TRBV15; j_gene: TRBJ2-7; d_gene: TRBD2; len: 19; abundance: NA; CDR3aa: CATSRGRLAGDGWYYEQYF; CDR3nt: TGTGCCACCAGCAGAGGTCGGCTAGCGGGAGATGGGTGGTACTACGAGCAGTACTTC
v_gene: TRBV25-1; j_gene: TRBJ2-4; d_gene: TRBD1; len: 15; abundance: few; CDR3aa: CASSVFETGKNIQYF; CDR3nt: TGTGCCAGCAGTGTGTTCGAGACAGGGAAAAACATTCAGTACTTC
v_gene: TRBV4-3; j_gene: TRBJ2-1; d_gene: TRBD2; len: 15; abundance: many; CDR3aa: CASSQDSGSLDEQFF; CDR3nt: TGCGCCAGCAGCCAAGACAGCGGGAGTCTCGATGAGCAGTTCTTC
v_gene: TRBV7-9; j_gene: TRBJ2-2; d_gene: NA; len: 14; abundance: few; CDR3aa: CASSLAEVSGELFF; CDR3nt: TGTGCCAGCAGCTTAGCGGAAGTCAGCGGGGAGCTGTTTTTT
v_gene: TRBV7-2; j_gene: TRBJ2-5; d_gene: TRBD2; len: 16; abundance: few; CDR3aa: CASSLARTSGTSTQYF; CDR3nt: TGTGCCAGCAGCTTAGCGAGGACTAGCGGGACCTCAACCCAGTACTTC
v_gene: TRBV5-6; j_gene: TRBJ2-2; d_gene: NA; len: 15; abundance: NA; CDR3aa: CASSLFAVFAGELFF; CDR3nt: TGTGCCAGCAGCTTGTTTGCGGTGTTCGCCGGGGAGCTGTTTTTT
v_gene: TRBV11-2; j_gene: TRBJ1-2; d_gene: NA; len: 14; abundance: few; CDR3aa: CASSLDLGTYGYTF; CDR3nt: TGTGCCAGCAGCTTAGATTTAGGGACGTATGGCTACACCTTC
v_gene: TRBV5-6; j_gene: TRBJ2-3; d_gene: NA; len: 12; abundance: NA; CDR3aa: CASSYEGDTQYF; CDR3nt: TGTGCCAGCAGCTACGAGGGAGATACGCAGTATTTT